The 2 T cell receptor beta chains below were found in one sample sequenced in a study of T cell responses to AZD1222 COVID-19 vaccine. Sequencing was performed with immunoSEQ multiplex PCR; in TCRdb, only in-frame clones are kept and a portion is missing. The sample lists 180,000 or so clones; just under 90% were seen once. The specimen was peripheral blood, collected 28 days after the second dose of the MenACWY control vaccine. The receptor set was obtained from an adult who received the MenACWY meningococcal vaccine as a control.

This chain uses TRBV7-2 with TRBJ1-1; possible D gene TRBD1, 5 bases. V lost 5 bases and J lost 5, with 18 bases in between. This CDR3 spans 15 amino acids. CDR1 and CDR2 (germline): SGHTA, FQGNSA. The CDR3 DNA follows: TGTGCCAGCAGCCCCGCCTCAGGGTCGGGTACTGAAGCTTTCTTT. It yields the protein CASSPASGSGTEAFF.

The CDR3: CASSSSGSSYEQYF. CDR3 bases: TGCGCCAGCAGCTCTAGCGGGAGCTCCTACGAGCAGTACTTC. The rearrangement links TRBV5-1 to TRBJ2-7, with 10 positions matching TRBD2. Trimming took 3 bases from V and 0 from J; bases not matched to a gene: 0. The germline CDR1 and CDR2 sequences are SGHRS and YFSETQ. CDR3 size: 14 residues.